This TCR beta chain was retrieved from a study of early T cells in non-severe SARS-CoV-2 infection. Study background: Unsorted whole blood bulk RNA was sequenced, with unpaired chains.

This clonotype was observed many times. This CDR3 is 16 amino acids long. V lost 7 bases to trimming and J lost 0 bases; unmatched junction nucleotides: 5. The TCR library protocol attached unique molecular identifiers to the individual cDNA molecules. TCRdb recomputed calls from the 5' RACE reads with MiXCR, one row per CDR3 protein. The data hold about 84,000 distinct CDR3 sequences, with 9.5% to 13% observed a single time. Sequenced input: whole blood. The chain joins TRBV12-3 or TRBV12-4 to TRBJ2-6, with 8 bases aligning to TRBD1. This receptor was identified in an adult who was a healthcare worker with PCR-confirmed SARS-CoV-2 infection or an uninfected control (not recorded which). The CDR3: CASTRQGSSGANVLTF. The CDR3 coding sequence is TGTGCCAGCACCCGACAGGGGAGCTCTGGGGCCAACGTCCTGACTTTC.